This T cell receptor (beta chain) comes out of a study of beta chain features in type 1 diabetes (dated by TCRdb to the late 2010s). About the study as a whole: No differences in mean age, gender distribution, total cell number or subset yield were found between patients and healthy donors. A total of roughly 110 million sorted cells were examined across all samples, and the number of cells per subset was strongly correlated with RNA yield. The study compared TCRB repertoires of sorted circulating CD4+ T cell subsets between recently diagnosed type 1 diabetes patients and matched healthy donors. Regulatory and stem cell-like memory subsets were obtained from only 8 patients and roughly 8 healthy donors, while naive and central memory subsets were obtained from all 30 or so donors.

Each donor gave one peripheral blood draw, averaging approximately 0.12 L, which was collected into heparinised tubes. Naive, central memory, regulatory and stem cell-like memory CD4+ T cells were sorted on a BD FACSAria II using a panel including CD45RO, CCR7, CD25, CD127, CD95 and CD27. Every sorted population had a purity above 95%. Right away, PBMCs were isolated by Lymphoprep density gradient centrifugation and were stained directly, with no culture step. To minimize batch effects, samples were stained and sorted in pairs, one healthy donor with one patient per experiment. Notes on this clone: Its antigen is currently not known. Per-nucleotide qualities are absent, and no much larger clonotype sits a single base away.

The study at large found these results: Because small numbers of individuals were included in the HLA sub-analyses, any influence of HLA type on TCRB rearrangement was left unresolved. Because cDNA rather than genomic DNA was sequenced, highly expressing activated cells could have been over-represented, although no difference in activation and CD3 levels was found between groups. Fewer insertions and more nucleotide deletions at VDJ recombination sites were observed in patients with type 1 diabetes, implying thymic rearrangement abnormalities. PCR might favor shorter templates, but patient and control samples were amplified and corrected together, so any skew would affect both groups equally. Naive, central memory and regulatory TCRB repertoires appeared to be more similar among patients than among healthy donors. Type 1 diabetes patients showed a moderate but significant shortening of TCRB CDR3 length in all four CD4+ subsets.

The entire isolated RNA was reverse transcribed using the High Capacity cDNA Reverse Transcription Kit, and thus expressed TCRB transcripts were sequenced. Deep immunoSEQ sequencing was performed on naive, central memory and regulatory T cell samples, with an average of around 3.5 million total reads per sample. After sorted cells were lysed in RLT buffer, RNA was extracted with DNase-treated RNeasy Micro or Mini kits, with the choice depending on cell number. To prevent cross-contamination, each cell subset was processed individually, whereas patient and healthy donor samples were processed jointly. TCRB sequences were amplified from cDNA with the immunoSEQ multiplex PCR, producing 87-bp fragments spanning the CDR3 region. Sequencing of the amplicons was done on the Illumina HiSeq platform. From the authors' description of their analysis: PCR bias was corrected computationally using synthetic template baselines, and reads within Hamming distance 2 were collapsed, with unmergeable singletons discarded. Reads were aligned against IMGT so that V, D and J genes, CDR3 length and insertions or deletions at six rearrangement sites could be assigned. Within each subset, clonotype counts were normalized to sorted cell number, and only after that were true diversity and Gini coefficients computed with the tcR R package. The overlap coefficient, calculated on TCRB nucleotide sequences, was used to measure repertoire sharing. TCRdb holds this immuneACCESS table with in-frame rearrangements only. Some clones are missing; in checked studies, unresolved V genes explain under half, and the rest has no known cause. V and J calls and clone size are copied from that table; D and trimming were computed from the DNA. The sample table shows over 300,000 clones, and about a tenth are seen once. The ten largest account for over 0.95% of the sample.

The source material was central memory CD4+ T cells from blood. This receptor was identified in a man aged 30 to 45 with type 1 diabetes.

This receptor has the CDR3 CASSVGLAGAYNEQFF. At the DNA level, the sequence is TGTGCCAGCAGCGTAGGTCTAGCGGGGGCATACAATGAGCAGTTCTTC. The rearranged chain carries TRBV9 and TRBJ2-1; 10 central bases correspond to TRBD2. The CDR3 sequence holds 16 residues, the cysteine and phenylalanine included. Only the CDR3 portion is preserved as DNA: 48 bases, with reading frame beginning at the first base. As encoded in the germline V gene, CDR1 is SGDLS while CDR2 is YYNGEE. From V the trimming removes 0 bases and from J it removes 4 bases, while the gene matches leave 4 bases of the junction unaccounted for. The reference TRBV9 and TRBJ2-1 proteins fill in what lies around the CDR3, so the full variable domain reads DSGVTQTPKHLITATGQRVTLRCSPRSGDLSVYWYQQSLDQGLQFLIQYYNGEERAKGNILERFSAQQFPDLHSELNLSSLELGDSALYFCASSVGLAGAYNEQFFGPGTRLTVL.